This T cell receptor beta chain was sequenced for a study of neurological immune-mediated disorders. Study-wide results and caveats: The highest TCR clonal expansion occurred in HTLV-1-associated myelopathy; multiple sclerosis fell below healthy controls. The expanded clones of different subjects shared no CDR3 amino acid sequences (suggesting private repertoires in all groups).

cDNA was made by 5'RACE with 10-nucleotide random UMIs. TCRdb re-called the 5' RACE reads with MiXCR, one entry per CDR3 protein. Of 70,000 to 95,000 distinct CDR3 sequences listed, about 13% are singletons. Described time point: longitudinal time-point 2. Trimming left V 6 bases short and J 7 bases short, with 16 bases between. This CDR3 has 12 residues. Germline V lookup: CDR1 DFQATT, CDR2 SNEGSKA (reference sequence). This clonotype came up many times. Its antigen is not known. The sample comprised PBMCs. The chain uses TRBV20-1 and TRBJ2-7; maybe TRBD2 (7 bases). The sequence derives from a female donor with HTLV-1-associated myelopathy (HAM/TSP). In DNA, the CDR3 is TGCAGTGCCAAGGAGAGGGGGGGTGAGCAGTACTTC. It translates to CSAKERGGEQYF.